Listed here are 26 T cell receptor beta chains from one sample, sequenced in a study of T-cell reconstitution after alpha-beta-depleted transplantation in children. Researchers prepared the TCRbeta library using unique molecular identifiers, the study reports. TCRdb independently ran MiXCR on the PCR reads; one entry per CDR3 protein. The profile shows 97,000 or so distinct CDR3 sequences, 7.5% to 9.5% of them singletons. The material sequenced was PBMCs, taken before TCRalphabeta/CD19-depleted stem cell transplant. Source of these receptors: a boy aged 2 to 10 with acute lymphoblastic leukemia, due to receive a stem cell transplant.

Ten or more counts support this clonotype. J is TRBJ2-7 and V is TRBV6-1, with 12 bases that match TRBD1. The CDR3 loop spans 14 amino acids. V shed 6 bases, J shed 6 bases, and the junction held 6 bases outside the gene matches. The germline gives CDR1 MNHNS, CDR2 SASEGT. CDR3: CASRTGTGGIEQYF. For the CDR3, the DNA is TGTGCCAGCAGGACCGGGACAGGGGGCATCGAGCAGTACTTC.

This clonotype has at least ten counts. V and J are TRBV9 and TRBJ2-5; D is perhaps TRBD2 (5 bases). The germline V and J ends were trimmed by 4 bases and 5 bases, with 18 bases remaining between them. Germline V gene lookup returns CDR1 SGDLS and CDR2 YYNGEE. The CDR3 is 15 residues long. CDR3 sequence reads: CASSLIGLAAETQYF. CDR3 DNA sequence: TGTGCCAGCAGCCTAATCGGGCTAGCTGCCGAGACCCAGTACTTC.

In this sample, this clonotype turned up a few times. This chain links TRBV10-3 with TRBJ1-2, with D possibly being TRBD1 (5 bases). The V end lost 4 bases, the J end lost 4 bases, and 16 bases lay between the germline ends. Germline CDR1 and CDR2: ENHRY and SYGVKD. CDR3 length: 15 amino acids. The CDR3, as DNA: TGTGCCATCAGTGGGCGGACACCTAACGGCTATGGCTACACCTTC. It encodes CAISGRTPNGYGYTF.

This clonotype was picked up many times. This rearrangement joins TRBV15 to TRBJ2-3; 12 nucleotides agree with TRBD2. Germline lookup yields CDR1 LNHNV and CDR2 YYDKDF (reference sequence). The CDR3 runs to 17 residues. With 5 bases clipped from V and 2 bases from J, the junction kept 8 bases outside the gene matches. In DNA form, the CDR3 reads TGTGCCACCAGCCGAAGACTAGCGGGGGACACCACAGATACGCAGTATTTT. This sequence encodes CATSRRLAGDTTDTQYF.

The V gene is TRBV20-1, the J gene TRBJ1-2; D is unclear. V was cut by 3 bases and J by 8 bases, with 22 bases left in between. This CDR3 has 15 amino acids. Germline CDR1 and CDR2: DFQATT and SNEGSKA (reference sequence). The CDR3 bases are TGCAGTGCTAGGGAAGCGGGCCGCAGAGTCCACGGCTACACCTTC. This gives the protein CSAREAGRRVHGYTF.

Turning to this clonotype: The junction and the germline gene differ at one end; a read error may be behind it. The chain uses TRBV7-8 and TRBJ2-1; D remains ambiguous. Per the germline V gene, CDR1 is SGHVS and CDR2 is FQNEAQ. The CDR3 totals 16 residues. The CDR3 here is CASTLVPGLTYNEQFF. CDR3 coding DNA: TGTGCCAGCACCTTAGTGCCCGGGCTCACTTACAATGAGCAGTTCTTC. Supplemented by reference TRBV7-8 and TRBJ2-1, the full variable domain reads GAGVSQSPRYKVAKRGQDVALRCDPISGHVSLFWYQQALGQGPEFLTYFQNEAQLDKSGLPSDRFFAERPEGSVSTLKIQRTQQEDSAVYLCASTLVPGLTYNEQFFGPGTRLTVL.

This chain links TRBV12-3 or TRBV12-4 with TRBJ2-5; TRBD2 matches 11 bases. The length of the CDR3 is 17 residues. V lost 6 bases to trimming and J lost 5 bases; unmatched junction nucleotides: 14. The CDR3 region is CASSPRSSGGGGETQYF. The CDR3 DNA follows: TGTGCCAGCAGCCCCCGGAGTAGCGGGGGGGGAGGGGAGACCCAGTACTTC.

The rearrangement joins TRBV6-5 to TRBJ1-2, with a weak D call TRBD1 (5 bases). CDR1 and CDR2 from the germline V gene are MNHEY and SVGAGI. Trimming removed 2 bases at V and 4 bases at J, with 20 bases between. This CDR3 is 17 amino acids long. The CDR3 loop reads CASSYNIMGVKGYGYTF. For the CDR3, the DNA is TGTGCCAGCAGTTACAATATAATGGGGGTTAAAGGCTATGGCTACACCTTC.

This clonotype has a handful of counts. This chain links TRBV11-1 with TRBJ1-1; D is possibly TRBD1 (5 bases). Germline CDR1 SGHAT, CDR2 FQDESV (reference sequence). The ends were cut back, 5 bases at V and 0 bases at J, with 28 bases in the middle. This CDR3 has 20 residues. CDR3 DNA: TGTGCCAGCAGCCCCCGGGACGCTGCCGAACGGGCTTACATGAACACTGAAGCTTTCTTT. Residues: CASSPRDAAERAYMNTEAFF.

This clonotype was counted many times. One end of the junction is discordant with germline, which a read error may explain. The gene calls are TRBV5-6 and TRBJ1-2, with 12 bases that match TRBD1. The CDR3 is 13 residues long. Germline V gene data show CDR1 as SGHDT and CDR2 as YYEEEE. The CDR3 DNA is TGTGCCAGCAGCTTCGGGACAGGGGGCGCGAAGGCCTTC. Translating gives CASSFGTGGAKAF.

This clonotype has more than one count but fewer than ten. This sequence joins TRBV7-8 and TRBJ1-4; no clear D gene. This CDR3 is built from 15 residues. Germline loops: CDR1 SGHVS, CDR2 FQNEAQ. V gave up 5 bases and J gave up 0 bases, with 10 bases separating them. CDR3 bases: TGTGCCAGCAGCCAGTCAGTTGCAACTAATGAAAAACTGTTTTTT. Protein sequence: CASSQSVATNEKLFF. Looking up the rest from reference TRBV7-8 and TRBJ1-4 gives the full variable domain: GAGVSQSPRYKVAKRGQDVALRCDPISGHVSLFWYQQALGQGPEFLTYFQNEAQLDKSGLPSDRFFAERPEGSVSTLKIQRTQQEDSAVYLCASSQSVATNEKLFFGSGTQLSVL.

Concerning this clonotype itself: This clone may be a read error of a much larger clone one base away. This rearrangement joins TRBV7-2 to TRBJ1-1, with D perhaps matching TRBD1 (5 bases). There are 15 residues in the CDR3. Germline V gene sequence: CDR1 SGHTA, CDR2 FQGNSA. CDR3 loop: CASSPDRAGNTEAIF. The CDR3 DNA sequence: TGTGCCAGCAGCCCAGATCGGGCAGGGAACACTGAAGCTATCTTT.

There are many counts of this clonotype. This chain links TRBV12-3 or TRBV12-4 with TRBJ2-3; 10 bases match TRBD2. The CDR3 runs to 19 residues. Written as DNA, the CDR3 is TGTACCTGCAGTTTGGAGGGAAGCGGGGGGGTCGCTAGCACAGATACGCAGTATTTT. Its protein is CTCSLEGSGGVASTDTQYF.

The chain has TRBV2 and TRBJ1-6, with 7 bases fitting TRBD1. The CDR3 extends over 18 amino acids. V lost 2 bases to trimming and J lost 3 bases; unmatched junction nucleotides: 10. The germline CDR1 and CDR2 sequences are SNHLY and FYNNEI. The CDR3 sequence is CASSEPHRTGFYNSPLHF. The CDR3 nucleotides read TGTGCCAGCAGTGAACCCCACCGGACAGGTTTCTATAATTCACCCCTCCACTTT.

This clonotype turned up a few times. The J gene is TRBJ2-7, the V gene TRBV29-1; 8 nucleotides align to TRBD1. V shed 6 bases and J 6 bases; nucleotides not matched to a gene: 4. Germline V CDR1 and CDR2: SQVTM, ANQGSEA. The CDR3 runs to 11 residues. Here the CDR3 DNA reads TGCAGCGTCACAGGGGGAGGCGAGCAGTACTTC. This translates into CSVTGGGEQYF.

This clonotype was counted ten times or more. The V and J genes are TRBV7-2 and TRBJ1-2; no clear D gene. The germline V gene has CDR1 SGHTA and CDR2 FQGNSA. The length of the CDR3 is 12 residues. The ends were cut back, 1 base at V and 5 bases at J, with 5 bases in the middle. The CDR3 sequence: CASSLDSYGYTF. CDR3 bases: TGTGCCAGCAGCTTAGATAGTTATGGCTACACCTTC.

The V and J genes are TRBV20-1 and TRBJ2-1; 10 bases match TRBD2. The germline gives CDR1 DFQATT, CDR2 SNEGSKA (reference sequence). The CDR3 contains 15 residues. After removal of 3 bases from V and 9 bases from J, the junction contained 11 bases not matched to a gene. The CDR3 protein is CSARTGSGGAGEQFF. In DNA form, the CDR3 reads TGCAGTGCTAGGACTGGGAGCGGGGGGGCCGGTGAGCAGTTCTTC.

This clonotype appeared a few times. This chain links TRBV7-8 with TRBJ1-2, with D perhaps TRBD1 (5 bases). This CDR3 comprises 14 residues. Per the germline V gene, CDR1 is SGHVS and CDR2 is FQNEAQ. The V and J ends lost 1 base and 8 bases respectively, with 14 bases between them. Written as DNA, the CDR3 is TGTGCCAGCAGCTTAGGTCAGGGCGAGAGAGGCTACACCTTC. Protein sequence: CASSLGQGERGYTF.

The chain is built from TRBV12-3 or TRBV12-4 and TRBJ2-5, with D uncertain. The CDR3 consists of 14 residues. The germline V and J ends were trimmed by 1 base and 2 bases, with 8 bases remaining between them. The CDR3 reads CASSLVSRQETQYF. DNA for the CDR3: TGTGCCAGCAGTTTAGTGAGCCGACAAGAGACCCAGTACTTC.

Here the CDR3 reads CASSLGDLITDTQYF. CDR3 coding DNA: TGTGCCAGCAGCTTGGGGGACTTAATCACAGATACGCAGTATTTT. The gene calls are TRBV5-6 and TRBJ2-3, with a tentative D call TRBD2 (6 bases). Germline-derived CDR1 and CDR2 are SGHDT and YYEEEE. V lost 0 bases and J 2 bases, leaving 10 bases between the germline ends. The CDR3 loop spans 15 amino acids.

The chain couples TRBV7-6 to TRBJ2-5; no reliable D call. Trimming pared 5 bases from V and 9 bases from J, leaving 10 bases between. CDR3 length: 11 amino acids. Germline V gene lookup returns CDR1 SGHVS and CDR2 FNYEAQ. CDR3: CASSLQGPQYF. As DNA, the CDR3 is TGTGCCAGCAGCCTGCAAGGGCCCCAGTACTTC.

This chain links TRBV7-2 with TRBJ2-5, with 12 positions matching TRBD1. The CDR3 covers 15 residues. Germline V gene sequence: CDR1 SGHTA, CDR2 FQGNSA. Trimming at V came to 7 bases and at J to 5 bases, leaving 8 bases not matched to a gene. CDR3 nucleotide sequence: TGTGCCAGCATCAGGGGACAGGGGGCGGGGGAGACCCAGTACTTC. Its translation: CASIRGQGAGETQYF.

In its sample, this clonotype was seen a few times. The rearrangement links TRBV12-3 or TRBV12-4 to TRBJ2-1; TRBD1 aligns across 8 bases. CDR3 length: 15 amino acids. The V and J ends lost 7 bases and 3 bases, in that order; junction bases with no gene match: 8. The CDR3 DNA reads TGTGCCAGCACCACCGGACAGGGCTACTACAATGAGCAGTTCTTC. Translation gives CASTTGQGYYNEQFF.

The sample holds many counts of this clonotype. It may be a read error: a sequence one base away is much more abundant. The chain is built from TRBV6-5 and TRBJ2-5; TRBD2 matches 13 bases. J gave up 5 bases and V 2 bases, and 2 bases lay outside the gene matches. There are 15 residues in the CDR3. Germline values: CDR1 MNHEY, CDR2 SVGAGI. CDR3 DNA sequence: TGTGCCAGCAGTTACACTAGCGGGGGGGCGGAGACCCAGTACTTC. It codes for CASSYTSGGAETQYF.

This clonotype was picked up many times. This rearrangement joins TRBV7-2 to TRBJ2-1, with no clear D. The CDR3 sequence is 13 residues long. CDR1 SGHTA and CDR2 FQGNSA come from the germline V gene. Trimming removed 5 bases from V and 14 bases from J, with 19 bases in between. CDR3 sequence: CASSPYSGYGEFF. For the CDR3, the DNA is TGTGCCAGCAGCCCCTACTCCGGCTATGGAGAGTTCTTC.

There are many counts of this clonotype. The chain links TRBV2 to TRBJ2-7, with D maybe TRBD2 (5 bases). This CDR3 region has 14 residues. V was shortened by 9 bases and J by 1 base, with 16 bases between the two germline ends. The V gene's germline CDR1 is SNHLY and CDR2 FYNNEI. DNA of the CDR3: TGTGCCAGTACAAACCGGGGTGCTTCCTACGAGCAGTACTTC. This encodes CASTNRGASYEQYF.